The rows below give T cell receptor beta chains drawn from one sample of a study of blood T cell repertoires in COVID-19. Repertoires were generated with immunoSEQ multiplex PCR, while TCRdb's copy carries only in-frame clones and drops some. In the table there are under 75,000 clones, more than 75% of which are singletons. Sequencing input: peripheral blood. All receptors come from a woman between 55 and 75 years old with acute or convalescent COVID-19. Both conserved end residues are part of each CDR3. A D gene is named only where the DNA matches it firmly. Part of the rows lack a size; the others show once, few, many or a class for expanded clones.

clone_size	v_call	j_call	d_call	cdr3_aa	cdr3_nt
many	TRBV7-9	TRBJ2-7	TRBD1	CASSPRTGGYEQYF	TGTGCCAGCAGCCCAAGGACAGGGGGCTACGAGCAGTACTTC
.	TRBV9	TRBJ2-1	.	CASSVHVAEVHEQFF	TGTGCCAGCAGCGTACACGTCGCGGAGGTCCATGAGCAGTTCTTC
.	TRBV7-9	TRBJ2-1	.	CASSLGEYSYNEQFF	TGTGCCAGCAGCTTAGGAGAATATTCCTACAATGAGCAGTTCTTC
.	TRBV27	TRBJ2-3	.	CASSSSTRGRYTDTQYF	TGTGCCAGCAGTTCCTCCACAAGGGGAAGATACACAGATACGCAGTATTTT
.	TRBV23-1	TRBJ2-7	TRBD1	CASRNTTQDRGLYYEQYF	TGCGCCAGCAGAAACACGACCCAGGACAGGGGGTTATACTACGAGCAGTACTTC
.	TRBV5-3	TRBJ1-1	TRBD1	CARSQDRGIIEAFF	TGTGCCAGAAGCCAAGACAGGGGGATCATTGAAGCTTTCTTT
.	TRBV6-2/TRBV6-3	TRBJ1-2	TRBD1	CASSRLPGQGNYGYTF	TGTGCCAGCAGTCGCCTACCGGGACAGGGAAACTATGGCTACACCTTC
.	TRBV29-1	TRBJ1-6	TRBD1	CSVKTGVSNSPLHF	TGCAGCGTGAAGACAGGGGTAAGCAATTCACCCCTCCACTTT
.	TRBV6-6	TRBJ1-1	.	CASSYSDSYTEAFF	TGTGCCAGCAGTTACTCAGACAGTTACACTGAAGCTTTCTTT
.	TRBV27	TRBJ1-1	TRBD1	CASSFGPGGSAFF	TGTGCCAGCAGTTTTGGGCCAGGGGGTTCAGCTTTCTTT
.	TRBV6-5	TRBJ1-2	TRBD1	CASSDHRGGGYTF	TGTGCCAGCAGCGATCACAGGGGTGGAGGCTACACCTTC
.	TRBV7-2	TRBJ2-7	TRBD2	CASARGLAGQEQYF	TGTGCCAGCGCTCGGGGACTAGCGGGGCAAGAGCAGTACTTC
.	TRBV4-1	TRBJ1-6	TRBD1	CASSQDPPSPQGNSPLHF	TGCGCCAGCAGCCAAGATCCCCCGTCACCACAGGGGAATTCACCCCTCCACTTT
.	TRBV4-1	TRBJ2-1	TRBD2	CASSLAGGSYNEQFF	TGCGCCAGCAGCCTAGCGGGGGGCAGCTACAATGAGCAGTTCTTC
medium-sized	TRBV6-5	TRBJ2-7	.	CASTAPETYEQYF	TGTGCCAGCACAGCCCCGGAGACCTACGAGCAGTACTTC
.	TRBV15	TRBJ1-1	TRBD1	CATSRDRGRTEAFF	TGTGCCACCAGCAGGGACAGGGGGAGGACTGAAGCTTTCTTT
.	TRBV7-9	TRBJ2-1	.	CASSHAGRYNEQFF	TGTGCCAGCAGCCACGCGGGCAGGTACAATGAGCAGTTCTTC
few	TRBV7-7	TRBJ2-7	TRBD2	CASSLGGGTYEQYF	TGTGCTAGCAGCCTCGGGGGGGGCACCTACGAGCAGTACTTC
.	TRBV28	TRBJ1-5	TRBD1	CASSSGQATGYQPQHF	TGTGCCAGCAGTTCCGGACAGGCGACAGGCTATCAGCCCCAGCATTTT
few	TRBV19	TRBJ1-1	TRBD1	CASSTDRNFMNTEAFF	TGTGCCAGTAGTACGGACAGGAACTTCATGAACACTGAAGCTTTCTTT
.	TRBV27	TRBJ2-7	TRBD2	CASSFNGGAVNEQYF	TGTGCCAGCAGTTTCAACGGGGGGGCCGTCAACGAGCAGTACTTC
.	TRBV6-5	TRBJ1-1	.	CASSYGGVVGTEAFF	TGTGCCAGCAGTTACGGCGGGGTCGTGGGCACTGAAGCTTTCTTT
.	TRBV6-6	TRBJ2-7	TRBD1	CASSPKGQGWEQYF	TGTGCCAGCAGTCCTAAGGGACAGGGATGGGAGCAGTACTTC
.	TRBV11-2	TRBJ2-7	.	CASSVGIASGLIYEQYF	TGTGCCAGCAGCGTGGGGATTGCTTCGGGACTCATCTACGAGCAGTACTTC
.	TRBV4-3	TRBJ1-4	.	CASSPHPRVANEKLFF	TGCGCCAGCAGCCCTCACCCCAGGGTAGCTAATGAAAAACTGTTTTTT
.	TRBV12-3/TRBV12-4	TRBJ1-1	.	CASSPTGNTEAFF	TGTGCCAGCAGTCCCACAGGGAACACTGAAGCTTTCTTT
.	TRBV9	TRBJ2-7	.	CASIRRVYEQYF	TGTGCCAGCATCCGCAGGGTGTACGAGCAGTACTTC
few	TRBV7-8	TRBJ2-5	TRBD1	CASSPPTGTGGLGTQYF	TGTGCCAGCAGCCCTCCCACCGGGACAGGGGGGCTAGGGACCCAGTACTTC
.	TRBV10-3	TRBJ1-5	TRBD1	CAATGDNNQPQHF	TGTGCCGCGACAGGGGACAACAATCAGCCCCAGCATTTT
.	TRBV27	TRBJ1-3	TRBD1	CASSLDRGLGNTIYF	TGTGCCAGCAGTTTAGACAGGGGGCTTGGAAACACCATATATTTT
once	TRBV27	TRBJ1-2	.	CASSLAGTSWEGYTF	TGTGCCAGCAGTTTAGCCGGGACATCGTGGGAGGGCTACACCTTC
.	TRBV10-3	TRBJ2-7	TRBD1	CAIRKTGGASYEQYF	TGTGCCATCAGAAAGACAGGGGGCGCGTCCTACGAGCAGTACTTC
.	TRBV27	TRBJ1-4	TRBD1	CASSKQGRGEKLFF	TGTGCCAGCAGTAAACAGGGGAGAGGTGAAAAACTGTTTTTT
once	TRBV18	TRBJ2-1	TRBD2	CASSPTSGGAWAEQFF	TGTGCCAGCTCACCTACTAGCGGGGGGGCATGGGCTGAGCAGTTCTTC
once	TRBV30	TRBJ1-1	.	CAWTVGSMNTEAFF	TGTGCCTGGACCGTGGGCAGCATGAACACTGAAGCTTTCTTT